This T cell receptor beta chain was captured by sequencing in a study of cytomegalovirus exposure and HLA in healthy donors. The CDR3 runs to 12 residues. V lost 2 bases to trimming and J lost 4 bases, with 6 bases between them. The V gene's germline CDR1 is MNHNS and CDR2 SASEGT. PCR amplification relied on 60 Vbeta primers (plus 13 Jbeta primers). The repertoire was sequenced with immunoSEQ multiplex PCR; TCRdb's copy has only in-frame clones and lacks some. The sample shows some 200,000 clones, approximately 79% of them seen only once. The specimen was PBMCs. The chain employs TRBV6-1 and TRBJ2-7; D is ambiguous. The origin of this receptor is a girl aged 10-17 years in good health and CMV-seropositive. In DNA form, the CDR3 reads TGTGCCAGCAGTGAATACGGGTACGAGCAGTACTTC. Translation: CASSEYGYEQYF.